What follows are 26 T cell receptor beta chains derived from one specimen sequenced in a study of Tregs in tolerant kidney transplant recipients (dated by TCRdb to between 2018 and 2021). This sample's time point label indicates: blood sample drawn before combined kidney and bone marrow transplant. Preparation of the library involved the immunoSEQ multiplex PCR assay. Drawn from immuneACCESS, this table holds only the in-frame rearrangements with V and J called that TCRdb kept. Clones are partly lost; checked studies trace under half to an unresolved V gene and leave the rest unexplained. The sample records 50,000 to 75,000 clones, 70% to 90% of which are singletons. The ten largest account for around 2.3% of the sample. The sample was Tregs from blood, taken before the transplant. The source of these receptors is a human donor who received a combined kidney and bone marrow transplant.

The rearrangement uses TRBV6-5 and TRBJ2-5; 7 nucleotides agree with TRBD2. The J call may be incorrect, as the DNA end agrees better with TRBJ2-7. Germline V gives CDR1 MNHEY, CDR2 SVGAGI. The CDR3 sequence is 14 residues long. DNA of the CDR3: TGTGCCAGCAGTCGCCTTGGGGGAGGGTACGAGCAGTACTTC. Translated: CASSRLGGGYEQYF.

CDR3 in amino acids: CASSFTSGGPYEQYF. The CDR3 DNA sequence: TGTGCCAGCAGCTTTACTAGCGGGGGCCCCTACGAGCAGTACTTC. This chain joins TRBV7-2 and TRBJ2-7; 11 positions match TRBD2. Germline CDR1 and CDR2: SGHTA and FQGNSA. V shed 3 bases and J 2 bases; nucleotides not matched to a gene: 3. CDR3 length: 15 residues.

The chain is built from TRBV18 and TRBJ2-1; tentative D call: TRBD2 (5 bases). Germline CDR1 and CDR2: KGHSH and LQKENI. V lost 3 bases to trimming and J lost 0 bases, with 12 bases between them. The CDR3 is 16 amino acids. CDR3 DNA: TGTGCCAGCTCACCCAATAGCGCCAGCTCCTACAATGAGCAGTTCTTC. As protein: CASSPNSASSYNEQFF.

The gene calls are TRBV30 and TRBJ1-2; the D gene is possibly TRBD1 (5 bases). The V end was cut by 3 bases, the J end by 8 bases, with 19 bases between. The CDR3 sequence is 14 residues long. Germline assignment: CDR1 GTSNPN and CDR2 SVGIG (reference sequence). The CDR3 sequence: CAWRSRVGGQGYTF. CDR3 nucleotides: TGTGCCTGGAGGTCCCGGGTCGGGGGTCAGGGCTACACCTTC.

In nucleotides, the CDR3 is TGTGCCTCCGGGACGGACAGGGGATACAATCAGCCCCAGCATTTT. It specifies CASGTDRGYNQPQHF. The V gene is TRBV6-1, the J gene TRBJ1-5, with 9 positions matching TRBD1. This CDR3 has 15 residues. The ends lost 11 bases at V and 3 bases at J; junction bases unmatched: 11. Germline V gene data show CDR1 as MNHNS and CDR2 as SASEGT.

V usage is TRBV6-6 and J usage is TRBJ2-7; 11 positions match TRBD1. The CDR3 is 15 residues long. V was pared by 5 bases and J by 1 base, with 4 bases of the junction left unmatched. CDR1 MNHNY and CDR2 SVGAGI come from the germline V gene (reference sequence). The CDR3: CASSPRDRGSYEQYF. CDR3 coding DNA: TGTGCCAGCAGTCCCCGGGACAGGGGGTCCTACGAGCAGTACTTC.

In DNA, the CDR3 is TGCGCCAGCAGCCTCACAGGGGGGAATGAAAAACTGTTTTTT. Its translation is CASSLTGGNEKLFF. The chain combines TRBV5-1 with TRBJ1-4; 8 bases align to TRBD1. The germline CDR1 and CDR2 sequences are SGHRS and YFSETQ. CDR3 length: 14 amino acids. Germline trimming cut 4 bases from V and 5 bases from J; bases unmatched to any gene: 4. The full variable domain, in which reference TRBV5-1 and TRBJ1-4 provide the parts outside the CDR3, is KAGVTQTPRYLIKTRGQQVTLSCSPISGHRSVSWYQQTPGQGLQFLFEYFSETQRNKGNFPGRFSGRQFSNSRSEMNVSTLELGDSALYLCASSLTGGNEKLFFGSGTQLSVL.

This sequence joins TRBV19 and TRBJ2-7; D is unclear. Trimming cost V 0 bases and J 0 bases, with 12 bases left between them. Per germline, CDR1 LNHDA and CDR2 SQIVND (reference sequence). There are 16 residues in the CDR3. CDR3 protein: CASSIDPAGSSYEQYF. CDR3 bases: TGTGCCAGTAGTATAGACCCGGCAGGCAGCTCCTACGAGCAGTACTTC.

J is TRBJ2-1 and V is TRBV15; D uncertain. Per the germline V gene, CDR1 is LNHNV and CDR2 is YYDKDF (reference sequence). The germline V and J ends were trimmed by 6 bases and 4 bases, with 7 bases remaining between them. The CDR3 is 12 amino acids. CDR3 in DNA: TGTGCCACCAGGGGCGCGTACAATGAGCAGTTCTTC. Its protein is CATRGAYNEQFF.

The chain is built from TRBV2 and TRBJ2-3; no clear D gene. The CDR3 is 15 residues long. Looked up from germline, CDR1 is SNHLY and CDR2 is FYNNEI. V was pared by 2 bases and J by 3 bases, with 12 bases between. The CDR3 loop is CASSERVIETDTQYF. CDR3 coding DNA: TGTGCCAGCAGTGAACGGGTAATCGAGACAGATACGCAGTATTTT.

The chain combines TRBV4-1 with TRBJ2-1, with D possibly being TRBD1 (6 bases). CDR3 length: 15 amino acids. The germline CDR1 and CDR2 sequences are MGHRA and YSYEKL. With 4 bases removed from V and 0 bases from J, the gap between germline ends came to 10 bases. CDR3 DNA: TGCGCCAGCAGCCTCCGGGACAACTCCTACAATGAGCAGTTCTTC. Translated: CASSLRDNSYNEQFF.

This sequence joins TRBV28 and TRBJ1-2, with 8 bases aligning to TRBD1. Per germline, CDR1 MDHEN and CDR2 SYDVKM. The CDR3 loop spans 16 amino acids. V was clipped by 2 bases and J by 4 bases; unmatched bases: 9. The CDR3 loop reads CASSLQGAPGVYGYTF. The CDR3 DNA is TGTGCCAGCAGTTTACAGGGGGCCCCAGGGGTCTATGGCTACACCTTC.

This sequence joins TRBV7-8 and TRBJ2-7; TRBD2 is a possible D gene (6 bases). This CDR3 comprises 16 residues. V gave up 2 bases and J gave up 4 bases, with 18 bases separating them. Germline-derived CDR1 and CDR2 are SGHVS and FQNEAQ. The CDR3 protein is CASSLHVGTSVYEQYF. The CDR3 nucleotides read TGTGCCAGCAGCTTACATGTTGGGACTTCGGTTTACGAGCAGTACTTC.

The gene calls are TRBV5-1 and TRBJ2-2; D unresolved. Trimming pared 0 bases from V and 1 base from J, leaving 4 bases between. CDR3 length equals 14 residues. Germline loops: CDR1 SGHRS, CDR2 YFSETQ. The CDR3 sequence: CASSLGQNTGELFF. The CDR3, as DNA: TGCGCCAGCAGCTTGGGACAGAACACCGGGGAGCTGTTTTTT.

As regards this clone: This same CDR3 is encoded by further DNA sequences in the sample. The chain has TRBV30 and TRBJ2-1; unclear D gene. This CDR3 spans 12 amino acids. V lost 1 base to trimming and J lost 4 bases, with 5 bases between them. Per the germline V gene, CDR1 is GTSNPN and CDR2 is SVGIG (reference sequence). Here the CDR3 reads CAWSGSYNEQFF. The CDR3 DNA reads TGTGCCTGGAGTGGCTCTTACAATGAGCAGTTCTTC.

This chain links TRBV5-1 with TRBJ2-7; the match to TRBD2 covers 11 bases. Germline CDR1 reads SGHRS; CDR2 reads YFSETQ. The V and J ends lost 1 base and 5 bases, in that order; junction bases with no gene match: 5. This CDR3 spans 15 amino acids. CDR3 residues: CASSLPQLAGDEQYF. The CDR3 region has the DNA TGCGCCAGCAGCTTGCCCCAACTAGCGGGAGACGAGCAGTACTTC.

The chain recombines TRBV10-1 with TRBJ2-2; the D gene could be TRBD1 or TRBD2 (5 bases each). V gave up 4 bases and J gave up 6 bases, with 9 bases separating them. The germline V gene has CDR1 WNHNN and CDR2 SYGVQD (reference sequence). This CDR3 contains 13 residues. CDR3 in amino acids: CASSGGVAGELFF. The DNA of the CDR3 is TGCGCCAGCAGTGGAGGGGTGGCCGGGGAGCTGTTTTTT.

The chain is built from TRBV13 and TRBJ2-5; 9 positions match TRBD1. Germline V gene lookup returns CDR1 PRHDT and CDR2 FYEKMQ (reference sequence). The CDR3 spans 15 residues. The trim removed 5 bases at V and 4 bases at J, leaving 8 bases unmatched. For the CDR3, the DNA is TGTGCCAGCAGCCTCTCGACAGGGGGGGGAGAGACCCAGTACTTC. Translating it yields CASSLSTGGGETQYF.

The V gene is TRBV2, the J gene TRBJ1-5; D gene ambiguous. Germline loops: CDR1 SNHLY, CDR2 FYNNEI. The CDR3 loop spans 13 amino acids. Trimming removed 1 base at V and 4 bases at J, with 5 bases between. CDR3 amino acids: CASSEEPNQPQHF. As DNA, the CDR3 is TGTGCCAGCAGTGAAGAACCGAATCAGCCCCAGCATTTT.

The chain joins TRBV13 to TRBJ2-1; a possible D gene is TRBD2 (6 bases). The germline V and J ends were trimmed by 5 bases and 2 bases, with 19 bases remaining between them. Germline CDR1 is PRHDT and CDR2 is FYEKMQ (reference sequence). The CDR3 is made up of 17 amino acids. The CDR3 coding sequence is TGTGCCAGCAGCCCCCGACAGCGGGTGGGACCCTACAATGAGCAGTTCTTC. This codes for CASSPRQRVGPYNEQFF. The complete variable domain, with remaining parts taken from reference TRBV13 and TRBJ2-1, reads AAGVIQSPRHLIKEKRETATLKCYPIPRHDTVYWYQQGPGQDPQFLISFYEKMQSDKGSIPDRFSAQQFSDYHSELNMSSLELGDSALYFCASSPRQRVGPYNEQFFGPGTRLTVL.

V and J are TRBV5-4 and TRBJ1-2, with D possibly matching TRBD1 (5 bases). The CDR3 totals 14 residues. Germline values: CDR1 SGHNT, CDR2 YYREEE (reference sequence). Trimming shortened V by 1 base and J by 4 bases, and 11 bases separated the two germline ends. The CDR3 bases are TGTGCCAGCAGCTTGTCCCGGGGCGGCTATGGCTACACCTTC. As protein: CASSLSRGGYGYTF.

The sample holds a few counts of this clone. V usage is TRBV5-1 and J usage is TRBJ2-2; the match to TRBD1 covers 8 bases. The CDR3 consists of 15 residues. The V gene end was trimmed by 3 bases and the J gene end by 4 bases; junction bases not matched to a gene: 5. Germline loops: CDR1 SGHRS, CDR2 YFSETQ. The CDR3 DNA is TGCGCCAGCAGCTCGGGACAGGTCGGCACCGGGGAGCTGTTTTTT. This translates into CASSSGQVGTGELFF.

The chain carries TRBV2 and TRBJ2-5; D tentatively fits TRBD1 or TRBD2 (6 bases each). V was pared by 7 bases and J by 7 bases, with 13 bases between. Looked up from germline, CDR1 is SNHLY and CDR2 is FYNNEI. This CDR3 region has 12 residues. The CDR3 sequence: CASTRTGATQYF. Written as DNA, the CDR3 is TGTGCCAGCACCCGGACGGGGGCGACCCAGTACTTC.

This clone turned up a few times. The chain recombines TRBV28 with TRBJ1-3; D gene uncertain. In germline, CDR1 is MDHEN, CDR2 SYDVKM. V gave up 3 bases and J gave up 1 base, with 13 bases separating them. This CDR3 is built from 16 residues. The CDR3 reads CASSLAGSVSGNTIYF. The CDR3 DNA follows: TGTGCCAGCAGTTTGGCCGGGAGCGTATCTGGAAACACCATATATTTT.

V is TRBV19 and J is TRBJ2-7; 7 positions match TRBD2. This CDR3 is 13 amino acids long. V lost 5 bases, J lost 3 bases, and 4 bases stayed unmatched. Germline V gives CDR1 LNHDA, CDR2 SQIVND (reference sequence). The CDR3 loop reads CASSYTGGYEQYF. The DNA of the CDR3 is TGTGCCAGTAGTTATACGGGGGGCTACGAGCAGTACTTC.

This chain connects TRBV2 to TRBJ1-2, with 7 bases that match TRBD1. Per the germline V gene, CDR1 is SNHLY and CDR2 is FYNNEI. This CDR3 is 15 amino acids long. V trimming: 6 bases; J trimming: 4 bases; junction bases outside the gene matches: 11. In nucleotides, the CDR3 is TGTGCCAGCAGCGACGACAGGGAAGTGGGCTATGGCTACACCTTC. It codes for CASSDDREVGYGYTF.